Listed below are T cell receptor beta chains from one sample, sequenced in a study of T cells in localized non-small cell lung cancer. Profiled with immunoSEQ multiplex PCR; TCRdb holds only in-frame clones, not every one. Of about 1,000 clones in the sample, roughly 20% are singletons; the top ten hold about a quarter. Here the sequenced sample was normal lung tissue next to the tumor, taken before any cancer treatment. The receptors were sampled from a male donor at least 60 years old with stage I lung adenocarcinoma. Both conserved end residues are part of each CDR3. Some rows mark clone size as missing; the rest say once, few, many or name a class of expanded clone.

. TRBJ2-5 TRBV15 CATSRDQGREETQYF
few TRBJ2-2 TRBV29-1 CSVNVRAGELFF
few TRBJ2-7 TRBV6-8 CASSRGTGGGSEQYF
. TRBJ1-3 TRBV28 CASVLPPSGNTIYF
few TRBJ1-1 TRBV1 CASSQVGRPEAFF
. TRBJ1-4 TRBV19 CAAGGTVYEKLFF
few TRBJ1-1 TRBV30 CAWSVRGRTNTEAFF
few TRBJ2-2 TRBV28 CASSLSRTGELFF
. TRBJ2-3 TRBV5-1 CASSWPLAGGSTDTQYF
many TRBJ1-5 TRBV9 CASSLGAQPQHF
few TRBJ1-3 TRBV9 CASSPTSQAGNTIYF
few TRBJ1-2 TRBV28 CASSFDGRGDGYTF
. TRBJ1-1 TRBV5-1 CASSLLTGQNTEAFF
. TRBJ1-1 TRBV18 CASSPSQGLNTEAFF
. TRBJ2-1 TRBV18 CASSQSQNEQFF
few TRBJ1-4 TRBV10-3 CAISEGMQASIVF
medium-sized TRBJ2-7 TRBV4-1 CASSHPGLKSARDSYEQYF
. TRBJ2-7 TRBV10-2 CASNPGTGDEQYF
few TRBJ1-1 TRBV29-1 CSVGQGGTEAFF
. TRBJ2-1 TRBV11-3 CASSLRTRGDNEQFF
few TRBJ2-7 TRBV15 CATSRDYGGHRSYEQYF
. TRBJ2-1 TRBV11-3 CASSSREDLGKQFF
. TRBJ2-5 TRBV29-1 CSAGQPQETQYF
few TRBJ1-2 TRBV28 CASTLGLKHGYTF
. TRBJ1-1 TRBV5-1 CASSVQGGNTEAFF
. TRBJ1-5 TRBV18 CASSPGGPLRDQPQHF
. TRBJ2-1 TRBV29-1 CSAGHRAIGNEQFF
. TRBJ2-1 TRBV11-3 CASSFEAGGYNEQFF
. TRBJ1-1 TRBV18 CASSPRGPAENTEAFF
large TRBJ1-1 TRBV19 CASSENYRADAFF
few TRBJ1-1 TRBV28 CASSPPTLQAFF
. TRBJ2-7 TRBV6-8 CASTGTSLDEQYF
few TRBJ1-3 TRBV11-3 CASSLTGPGNTIYF
. TRBJ2-3 TRBV14 CASSQWRGNTDTQYF
few TRBJ2-7 TRBV11-3 CASSLAPGWGSYEQYF
few TRBJ2-5 TRBV6-8 CAIRASGDEETQYF
. TRBJ1-1 TRBV19 CASSIGSGTEAFF
. TRBJ2-1 TRBV19 CATAYDRALTNEQFF
. TRBJ2-5 TRBV9 CATQGARQETQYF
. TRBJ1-2 TRBV29-1 CSATSGGIGYTF
once TRBJ1-2 TRBV19 CASSISRGRAYGYTF